The T cell receptor (beta chain) described here comes from a study of T cells in localized non-small cell lung cancer (dated by TCRdb to about 2020). Study-level background: The study analyzed T cell repertoires of hundreds of early-stage NSCLC patients, comparing tumors and uninvolved tumor-adjacent lungs. The cohort comprised around 250 treatment-naïve NSCLC patients with resected, localized lung tumors. The mean age of the NSCLC patients was under 70 years, with approximately 130 men and about a hundred women. General findings and caveats noted by the study authors: Longer overall survival was associated with higher blood T cell density, whereas shorter survival was associated with higher adjacent-lung clonality. Because multi-region tumor sequencing was not done, intratumor heterogeneity could not be ruled out. The highest T cell clonality was observed in uninvolved tumor-adjacent lung, where clonality exceeded that of tumor, suggesting that antigenic responses were more focused in uninvolved tumor-adjacent lung. A median of about 55 of the top 100 tumor clones were detected in paired uninvolved adjacent lung, and 28 of these tumor clones were also found among the top 100 clones of the paired uninvolved adjacent lung. Because the study design was exploratory, TCR variables were selected using unadjusted p-values without false-discovery rate correction.

Unmatched junction bases come to 12, with V trimmed by 5 bases and J by 3 bases. The CDR3 sequence holds 16 residues, the cysteine and phenylalanine included. Here the CDR3 DNA is all that survives: 48 bases in frame from base 1. From a lookup of the germline V gene, CDR1 and CDR2 are SGHNT and YENEEA. The immunoSEQ Assay was used to sequence TCR beta CDR3 regions from DNA. In the authors' own workflow: T cell density was computed as TCR beta template counts normalized to usable DNA estimated by amplifying housekeeping genes. Richness was estimated using the preseqR package, with extrapolation to 400,000 templates for PBMC samples and to 120,000 templates for tissue samples. Clonality was calculated as one minus Pielou's evenness. Tissue-enriched TCRs were identified by differential abundance testing using productive amino-acid clonotypes, minimum total count 5 and alpha 0.1. The Jaccard Index and the Morisita Overlap Index were used to quantify repertoire overlap between compartments. GLIPH clustered TCR beta CDR3s with public tetramer-defined viral CDR3s; viral motifs required at least three viral sequences plus V-gene enrichment. TCRdb took over this immuneACCESS table, retaining in-frame rearrangements with V and J assigned. Such tables are incomplete; in checked studies, under half of the missing clones stem from an unresolved V gene, and the remainder is unexplained. V and J calls plus clone size are reproduced from that table; the DNA served to infer D and trimming. Recorded for this sample are thousands of clones; approximately 44% of them occurred a single time. The ten largest clonotypes hold more than 13% of the sample.

At diagnosis, peripheral blood, uninvolved tumor-adjacent lung and tumor were collected and were preserved as a mix of fresh-frozen and FFPE material. This clone was detected only a few times. Its antigen is not yet known. Base qualities are not provided; no much larger clone lies one nucleotide away. This receptor was obtained from a woman aged 40 to 75 with stage II squamous cell lung carcinoma. The specimen comprised lung tumor tissue, sampled before any cancer treatment. The chain joins TRBV11-3 to TRBJ2-7; 8 bases in the junction line up with TRBD1. DNA sequence: TGTGCCAGCAGCGTAGGACCCTCCGGACAGGGCTACGAGCAGTACTTC. The encoded protein is CASSVGPSGQGYEQYF.